This TCR beta chain is drawn from a study of T cells in Graves' hyperthyroidism and ophthalmopathy. Together with thyroid ultrasound, orbital computed tomography, serum thyroxine and TRAb, clinical symptoms were used for diagnoses. RNA transcripts gave rise to amplified TCR beta CDR3 regions. Researchers ran a first-round RT-PCR on the TCR CDR3 using the HTBI primer set. MiXCR, run by TCRdb on the multiplex PCR reads, gives a single entry per CDR3 protein. The sample consists of more than 550,000 distinct CDR3 sequences, 45% of them appearing once. Germline CDR1 SEHNR, CDR2 FQNEAQ (reference sequence). The V and J ends lost 0 bases and 3 bases respectively, with 12 bases between them. The CDR3 runs to 15 residues.

V gene TRBV7-9 combines with J gene TRBJ2-7, with D unresolved. The sequence derives from an adult man with Graves' disease, either hyperthyroidism or ophthalmopathy (not recorded which). The source material was peripheral blood or thyroid tissue (not recorded which). The CDR3, as DNA: TGTGCCAGCAGCTTAGCCTCGACGAGAGGCTACGAGCAGTACTTC. Translated: CASSLASTRGYEQYF. Full variable domain (missing parts from reference TRBV7-9 and TRBJ2-7): DTGVSQNPRHKITKRGQNVTFRCDPISEHNRLYWYRQTLGQGPEFLTYFQNEAQLEKSRLLSDRFSAERPKGSFSTLEIQRTEQGDSAMYLCASSLASTRGYEQYFGPGTRLTVT.